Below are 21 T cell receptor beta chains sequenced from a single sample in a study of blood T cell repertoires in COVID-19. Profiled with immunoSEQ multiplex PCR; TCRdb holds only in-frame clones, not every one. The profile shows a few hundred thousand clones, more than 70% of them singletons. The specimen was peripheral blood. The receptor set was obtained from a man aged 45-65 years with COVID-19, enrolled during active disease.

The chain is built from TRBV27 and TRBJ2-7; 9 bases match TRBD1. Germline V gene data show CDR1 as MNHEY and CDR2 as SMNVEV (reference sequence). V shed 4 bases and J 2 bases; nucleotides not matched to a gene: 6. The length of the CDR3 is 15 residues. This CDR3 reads CASSSTGGPTYEQYF. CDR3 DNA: TGTGCCAGCAGTTCGACAGGGGGGCCAACCTACGAGCAGTACTTC.

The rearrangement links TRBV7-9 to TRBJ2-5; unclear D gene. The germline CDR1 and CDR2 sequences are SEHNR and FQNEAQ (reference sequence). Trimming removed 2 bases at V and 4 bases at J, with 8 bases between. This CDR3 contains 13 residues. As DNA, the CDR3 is TGTGCCAGCAGCTTACTAGTCGTAGAGACCCAGTACTTC. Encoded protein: CASSLLVVETQYF.

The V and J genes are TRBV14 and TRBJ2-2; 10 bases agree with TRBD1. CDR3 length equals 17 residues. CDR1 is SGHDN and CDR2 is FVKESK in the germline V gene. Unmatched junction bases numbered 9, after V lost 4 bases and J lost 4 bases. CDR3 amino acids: CASSRLPGQGTTGELFF. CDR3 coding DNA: TGTGCCAGCAGCCGACTACCGGGACAGGGGACCACCGGGGAGCTGTTTTTT.

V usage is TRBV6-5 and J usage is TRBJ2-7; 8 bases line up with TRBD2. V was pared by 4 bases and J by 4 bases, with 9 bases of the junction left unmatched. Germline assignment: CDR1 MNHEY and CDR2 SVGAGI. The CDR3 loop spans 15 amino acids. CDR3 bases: TGTGCCAGCAGTTTCCCGGGGGGGGAACTATACGAGCAGTACTTC. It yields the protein CASSFPGGELYEQYF.

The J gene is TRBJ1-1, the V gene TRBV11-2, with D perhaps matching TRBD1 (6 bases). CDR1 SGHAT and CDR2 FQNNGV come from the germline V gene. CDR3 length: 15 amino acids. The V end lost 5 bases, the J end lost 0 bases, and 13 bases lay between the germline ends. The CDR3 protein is CASSPRQGMNTEAFF. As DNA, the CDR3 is TGTGCCAGCAGCCCCCGGCAGGGGATGAACACTGAAGCTTTCTTT.

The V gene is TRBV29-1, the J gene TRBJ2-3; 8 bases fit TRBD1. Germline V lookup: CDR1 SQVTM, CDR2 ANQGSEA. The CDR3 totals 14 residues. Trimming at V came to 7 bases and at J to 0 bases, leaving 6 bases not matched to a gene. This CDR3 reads CSAPDRASTDTQYF. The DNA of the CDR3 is TGCAGCGCCCCGGACAGGGCTAGCACAGATACGCAGTATTTT.

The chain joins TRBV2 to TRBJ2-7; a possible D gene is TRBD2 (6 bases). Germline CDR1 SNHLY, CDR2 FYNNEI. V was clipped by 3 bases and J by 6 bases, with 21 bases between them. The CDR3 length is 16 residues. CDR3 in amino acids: CASSDGRTFSGSEQYF. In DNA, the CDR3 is TGTGCCAGCAGTGATGGCCGCACTTTTAGCGGCAGCGAGCAGTACTTC. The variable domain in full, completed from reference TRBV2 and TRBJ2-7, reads EPEVTQTPSHQVTQMGQEVILRCVPISNHLYFYWYRQILGQKVEFLVSFYNNEISEKSEIFDDQFSVERPDGSNFTLKIRSTKLEDSAMYFCASSDGRTFSGSEQYFGPGTRLTVT.

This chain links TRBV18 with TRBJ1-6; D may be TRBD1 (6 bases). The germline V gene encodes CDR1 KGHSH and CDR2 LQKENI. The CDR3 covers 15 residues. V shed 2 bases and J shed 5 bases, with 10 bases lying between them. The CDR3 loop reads CASSPAGTNNSPLHF. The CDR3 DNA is TGTGCCAGCTCACCAGCCGGGACAAATAATTCACCCCTCCACTTT. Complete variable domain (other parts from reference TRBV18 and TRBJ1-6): NAGVMQNPRHLVRRRGQEARLRCSPMKGHSHVYWYRQLPEEGLKFMVYLQKENIIDESGMPKERFSAEFPKEGPSILRIQQVVRGDSAAYFCASSPAGTNNSPLHFGNGTRLTVT.

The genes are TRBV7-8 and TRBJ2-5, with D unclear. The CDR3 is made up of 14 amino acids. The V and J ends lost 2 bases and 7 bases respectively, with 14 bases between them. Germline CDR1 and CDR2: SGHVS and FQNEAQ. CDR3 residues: CASSLRDPTGTQYF. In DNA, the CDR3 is TGTGCCAGCAGCTTAAGAGACCCGACGGGGACCCAGTACTTC.

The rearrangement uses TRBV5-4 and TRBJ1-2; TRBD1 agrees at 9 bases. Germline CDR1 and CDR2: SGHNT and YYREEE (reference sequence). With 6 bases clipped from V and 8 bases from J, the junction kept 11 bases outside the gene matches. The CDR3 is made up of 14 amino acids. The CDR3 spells CASTVVGTGRGYTF. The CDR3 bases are TGTGCCAGCACAGTTGTCGGGACAGGGCGAGGCTACACCTTC.

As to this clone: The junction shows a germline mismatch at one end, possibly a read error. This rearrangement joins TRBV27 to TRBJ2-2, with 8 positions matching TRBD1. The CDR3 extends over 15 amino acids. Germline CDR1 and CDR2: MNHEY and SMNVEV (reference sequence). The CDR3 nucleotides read TGTGTCAGCAATAAAAAGACAGGGGCTACCGGGGAGCTGTTTTTT. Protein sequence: CVSNKKTGATGELFF.

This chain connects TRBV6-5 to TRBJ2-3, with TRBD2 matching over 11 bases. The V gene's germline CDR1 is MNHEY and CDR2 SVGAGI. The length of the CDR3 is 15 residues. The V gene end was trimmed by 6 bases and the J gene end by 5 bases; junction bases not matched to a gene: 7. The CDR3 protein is CASSLAGGPIDTQYF. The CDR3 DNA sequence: TGTGCCAGCAGCTTAGCGGGAGGGCCGATAGATACGCAGTATTTT.

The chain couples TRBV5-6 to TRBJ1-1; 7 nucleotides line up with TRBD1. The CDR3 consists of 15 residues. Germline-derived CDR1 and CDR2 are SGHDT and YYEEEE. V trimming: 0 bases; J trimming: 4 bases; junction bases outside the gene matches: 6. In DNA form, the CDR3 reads TGTGCCAGCAGCTTGGCAAGACAGGGCGGCACTGAAGCTTTCTTT. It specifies CASSLARQGGTEAFF. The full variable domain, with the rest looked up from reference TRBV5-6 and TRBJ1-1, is DAGVTQSPTHLIKTRGQQVTLRCSPKSGHDTVSWYQQALGQGPQFIFQYYEEEERQRGNFPDRFSGHQFPNYSSELNVNALLLGDSALYLCASSLARQGGTEAFFGQGTRLTVV.

The CDR3 coding sequence is TGCGCCAGCAGCCAAGATACTGACAGCTTCGGGGAGCTGTTTTTT. Its translation is CASSQDTDSFGELFF. The chain couples TRBV4-3 to TRBJ2-2; D may be TRBD1 (5 bases). This CDR3 is 15 amino acids long. Germline V gene lookup returns CDR1 LGHNA and CDR2 YSLEER. Trimming left V 0 bases short and J 7 bases short, with 12 bases between.

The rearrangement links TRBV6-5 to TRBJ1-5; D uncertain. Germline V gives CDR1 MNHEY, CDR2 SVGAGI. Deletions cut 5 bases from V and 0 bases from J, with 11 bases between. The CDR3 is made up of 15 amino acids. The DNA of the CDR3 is TGTGCCAGCAGTCTCGGGAGTACTAGCAATCAGCCCCAGCATTTT. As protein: CASSLGSTSNQPQHF.

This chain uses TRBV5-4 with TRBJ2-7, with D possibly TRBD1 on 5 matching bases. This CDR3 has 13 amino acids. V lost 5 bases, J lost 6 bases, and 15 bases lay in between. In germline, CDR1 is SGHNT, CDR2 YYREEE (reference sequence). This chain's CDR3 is CASRYDSKSEQYF. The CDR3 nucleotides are TGTGCCAGCAGATACGACAGCAAGAGCGAGCAGTACTTC.

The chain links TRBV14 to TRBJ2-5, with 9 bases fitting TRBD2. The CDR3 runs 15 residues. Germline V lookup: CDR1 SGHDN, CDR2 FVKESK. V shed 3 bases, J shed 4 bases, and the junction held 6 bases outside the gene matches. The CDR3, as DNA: TGTGCCAGCAGCCATTTGCGGGGGGGATCAGAGACCCAGTACTTC. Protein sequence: CASSHLRGGSETQYF.

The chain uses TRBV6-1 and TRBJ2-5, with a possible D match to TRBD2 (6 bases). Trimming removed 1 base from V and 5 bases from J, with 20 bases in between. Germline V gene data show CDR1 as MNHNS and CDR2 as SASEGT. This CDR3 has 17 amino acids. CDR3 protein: CASSEGVRGGFGETQYF. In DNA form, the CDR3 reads TGTGCCAGCAGTGAAGGGGTCCGTGGAGGGTTTGGGGAGACCCAGTACTTC.

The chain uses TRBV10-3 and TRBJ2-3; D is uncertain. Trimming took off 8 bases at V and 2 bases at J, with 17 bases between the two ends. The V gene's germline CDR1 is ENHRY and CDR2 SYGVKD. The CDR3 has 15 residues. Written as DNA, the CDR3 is TGTGCCATCTCGACACAAAGATGGGTCACAGATACGCAGTATTTT. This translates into CAISTQRWVTDTQYF.

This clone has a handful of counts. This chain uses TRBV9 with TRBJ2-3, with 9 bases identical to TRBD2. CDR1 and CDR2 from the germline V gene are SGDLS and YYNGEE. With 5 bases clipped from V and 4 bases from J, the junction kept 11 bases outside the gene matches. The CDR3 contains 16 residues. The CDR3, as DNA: TGTGCCAGCAGTGCTGCCGCGGGGGGGCAGGCAGATACGCAGTATTTT. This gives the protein CASSAAAGGQADTQYF. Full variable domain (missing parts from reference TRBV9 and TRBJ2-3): DSGVTQTPKHLITATGQRVTLRCSPRSGDLSVYWYQQSLDQGLQFLIQYYNGEERAKGNILERFSAQQFPDLHSELNLSSLELGDSALYFCASSAAAGGQADTQYFGPGTRLTVL.

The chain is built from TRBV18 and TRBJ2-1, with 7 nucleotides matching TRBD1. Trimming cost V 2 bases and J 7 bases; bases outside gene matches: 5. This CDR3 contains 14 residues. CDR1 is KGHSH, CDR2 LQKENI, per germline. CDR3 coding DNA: TGTGCCAGCTCACCAGGGGACAGCCGGAATGAGCAGTTCTTC. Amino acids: CASSPGDSRNEQFF.